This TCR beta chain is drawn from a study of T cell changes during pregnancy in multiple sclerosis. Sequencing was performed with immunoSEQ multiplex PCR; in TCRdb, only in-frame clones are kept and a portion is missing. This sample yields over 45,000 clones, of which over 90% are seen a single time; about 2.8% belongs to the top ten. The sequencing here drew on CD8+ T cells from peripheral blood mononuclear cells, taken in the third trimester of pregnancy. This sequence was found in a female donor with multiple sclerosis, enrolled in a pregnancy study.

The CDR3 DNA is TGTGCCAGCAGTGTTACTAGCGGGAGGGCCGGGGCCTCCTACGAGCAGTACTTC. Translated, it gives CASSVTSGRAGASYEQYF. V usage is TRBV6-1 and J usage is TRBJ2-7; 13 bases agree with TRBD2. This CDR3 has 18 amino acids. CDR1 is MNHNS and CDR2 is SASEGT in the germline V gene. V shed 4 bases, J shed 0 bases, and the junction held 9 bases outside the gene matches.